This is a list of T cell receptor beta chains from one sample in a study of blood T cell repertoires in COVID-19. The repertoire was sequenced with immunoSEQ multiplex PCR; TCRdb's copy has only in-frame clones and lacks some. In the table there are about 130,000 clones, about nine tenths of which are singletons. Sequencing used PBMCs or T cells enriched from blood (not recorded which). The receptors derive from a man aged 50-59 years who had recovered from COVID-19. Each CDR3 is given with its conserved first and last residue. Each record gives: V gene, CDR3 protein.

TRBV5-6	CASTSGTSVSYEQYF
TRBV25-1	CASSEIGGQGWGYTF
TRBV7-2	CASSMSRVTDTQYF
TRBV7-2	CASSPIISATNEKLFF
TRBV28	CASSKTGVFGKNIQYF
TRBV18	CASSPGAETNTGELFF
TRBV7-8	CASSLRQGSGNTIYF
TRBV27	CAIKDYRTGSKAFF
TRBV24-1	CATSDLFRAEAGELFF
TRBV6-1	CASSETGVWEPQHF
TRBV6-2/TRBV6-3	CASSVRGAGSNQPQHF
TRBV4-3	CASSQSRVDYGYTF
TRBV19	CASSIGRGTGNQPQHF
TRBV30	CAWRMKGGNTEAFF
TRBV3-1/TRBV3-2	CASSQGTRSGNTIYF
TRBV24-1	CATSDQVGGSTDTQYF
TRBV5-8	CAGRLDRGPSEAFF
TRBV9	CASSVGYEQFF
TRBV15	CATSRRTGGEQFF
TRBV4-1	CASSQGGLQETQYF
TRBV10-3	CAISDGTAPLHF
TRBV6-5	CASSSTGWSEAFF
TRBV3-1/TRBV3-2	CASSQRAWLPDTQYF
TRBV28	CAIGQNYGYTF
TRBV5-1	CASSLAWGSSNTEAFF
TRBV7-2	CASSLANREAFF
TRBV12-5	CASAAVEDTQYF
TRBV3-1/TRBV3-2	CASRGTSGGTDTQYF
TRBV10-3	CAIGTSGGGTYNEQFF
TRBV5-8	CASSFKGTDYQETQYF
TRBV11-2	CASSLRTGYGYTF
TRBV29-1	CSVRLAGRSRNEQFF
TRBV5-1	CASSRRAGGGEKLFF
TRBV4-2	CASSRGTSGKSGANVLTF
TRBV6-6	CASSLTNRGSMNTEAFF
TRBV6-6	CAGKGVAGELFF
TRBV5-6	CASSLALKEGQGGQPQHF
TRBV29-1	CSVEVRGMNTEAFF
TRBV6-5	CASRNPGAGGYTF
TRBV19	CASSIGQRGPQSYEQYF
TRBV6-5	CASSYSNRNTGELFF
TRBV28	CASSGGANYGYTF
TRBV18	CASSLDWSYGYTF
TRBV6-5	CASSYSTAGTGNTIYF
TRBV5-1	CASSETGGGSLSYTF
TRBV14	CASSQGLGQGEETQYF
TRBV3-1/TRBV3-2	CASRPGQGSLSSQYF
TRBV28	CASSLDGAGAFF
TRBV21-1	CARLQGARAGNTIYF
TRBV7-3	CASSFPSWGGNTGELFF
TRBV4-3	CASSLGWQDNQPQHF
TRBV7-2	CASSLYSGMLGTGELFF
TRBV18	CASSPLGQPSPGELFF
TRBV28	CASSLLIGDTEAFF
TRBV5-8	CASSLPQVHGYTF
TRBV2	CASSGQNSPLHF
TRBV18	CASSLRLSTSGGDTQYF
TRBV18	CASSPLATGGLNQPQHF
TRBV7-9	CASSPPRAASVGTQYF